These 28 T cell receptor beta chains were sequenced from one sample in a study of T cell clonotyping in hematopoietic cell transplantation. Profiling relied on immunoSEQ multiplex PCR, and the TCRdb table lists in-frame clones only, not all of them. Of approximately 25,000 clones in the sample, approximately 94% were seen once. Sequenced material: peripheral blood mononuclear cells. Source of these receptors: a middle-aged man in good health. Some clones in this sample may be carry-over from other donors' samples.

This rearrangement joins TRBV7-2 to TRBJ2-4; D perhaps matches TRBD1 (6 bases). V lost 4 bases, J lost 8 bases, and 9 bases lay in between. Germline assignment: CDR1 SGHTA and CDR2 FQGNSA. The CDR3 totals 12 residues. The CDR3: CASSSQGYIQYF. DNA of the CDR3: TGTGCCAGCAGCTCACAGGGTTACATTCAGTACTTC.

The sample holds one count of this clone. This chain joins TRBV27 and TRBJ2-1; the match to TRBD1 covers 7 bases. Germline V gene sequence: CDR1 MNHEY, CDR2 SMNVEV (reference sequence). Losses at the gene ends were 0 bases for V and 2 bases for J; bases not matched to a gene: 1. The CDR3 is 15 amino acids. CDR3 in amino acids: CASSLSGGTYNEQFF. CDR3 sequence (DNA): TGTGCCAGCAGTTTATCAGGGGGCACCTACAATGAGCAGTTCTTC.

The rearrangement links TRBV30 to TRBJ1-2; D unclear. Germline values: CDR1 GTSNPN, CDR2 SVGIG (reference sequence). V was trimmed by 0 bases and J by 4 bases, leaving 9 bases between them. The CDR3 spans 13 residues. The CDR3 loop reads CAWSVAGIYGYTF. The CDR3, as DNA: TGTGCCTGGAGTGTGGCAGGAATCTATGGCTACACCTTC.

This clone was picked up one time. The chain recombines TRBV6-1 with TRBJ2-7, with 11 bases lining up with TRBD2. Germline trimming cut 2 bases from V and 2 bases from J; bases unmatched to any gene: 2. The germline gives CDR1 MNHNS, CDR2 SASEGT. The CDR3 runs to 15 residues. CDR3 bases: TGTGCCAGCAGTGAAATAGCGGGGGGGCCCTACGAGCAGTACTTC. It translates to CASSEIAGGPYEQYF.

The chain joins TRBV6-1 to TRBJ2-7; D tentatively fits TRBD1 or TRBD2 (5 bases each). Germline lookup yields CDR1 MNHNS and CDR2 SASEGT. V was pared by 3 bases and J by 0 bases, with 12 bases between. The CDR3 runs to 15 residues. The CDR3 DNA sequence: TGTGCCAGCAGTGATTCGGCAGGGAGCTCCTACGAGCAGTACTTC. As protein: CASSDSAGSSYEQYF.

The chain has TRBV6-4 and TRBJ2-3, with 8 bases matching TRBD2. The length of the CDR3 is 16 residues. Trimming cost V 2 bases and J 0 bases; bases outside gene matches: 4. The germline V gene has CDR1 MRHNA and CDR2 SNTAGT. The DNA of the CDR3 is TGTGCCAGCAGTGACGGGACTAGTGATAGCACAGATACGCAGTATTTT. Its translation is CASSDGTSDSTDTQYF.

CDR3 nucleotides: TGCGCCAGCAGCGCATCGGGACAGGGAGAAGAGACCCAGTACTTC. Encoded protein: CASSASGQGEETQYF. V usage is TRBV5-1 and J usage is TRBJ2-5, with TRBD1 matching 9 bases. There are 15 residues in the CDR3. CDR1 and CDR2 (germline): SGHRS, YFSETQ. V gave up 4 bases and J gave up 3 bases; unmatched junction bases: 7.

This rearrangement joins TRBV2 to TRBJ2-6; no reliable D call. The germline V and J ends were trimmed by 3 bases and 1 base, with 4 bases remaining between them. The CDR3 is 14 amino acids. CDR1 is SNHLY and CDR2 is FYNNEI in the germline V gene. The CDR3 nucleotides read TGTGCCAGCAGTGACGAGTCTGGGGCCAACGTCCTGACTTTC. Translation gives CASSDESGANVLTF.

The chain links TRBV4-3 to TRBJ2-7, with D unresolved. Trimming removed 0 bases at V and 7 bases at J, with 13 bases between. Germline CDR1 is LGHNA and CDR2 is YSLEER. The CDR3 length is 14 residues. The CDR3 here is CASSQDPKLREQYF. In nucleotides, the CDR3 is TGCGCCAGCAGCCAAGATCCGAAGCTACGGGAGCAGTACTTC.

This chain links TRBV2 with TRBJ2-5, with 8 bases identical to TRBD2. V shed 8 bases, J shed 5 bases, and the junction held 10 bases outside the gene matches. Germline V lookup: CDR1 SNHLY, CDR2 FYNNEI. This CDR3 contains 14 residues. This chain's CDR3 is CASSLAGGGETQYF. Written as DNA, the CDR3 is TGTGCCAGCTCGCTAGCGGGTGGCGGGGAGACCCAGTACTTC.

The chain links TRBV29-1 to TRBJ1-1, with no clear D. Trimming took off 1 base at V and 1 base at J, with 7 bases between the two ends. Germline loops: CDR1 SQVTM, CDR2 ANQGSEA. This CDR3 is 13 amino acids long. The CDR3 reads CSVEVRKNTEAFF. DNA for the CDR3: TGCAGCGTTGAAGTCCGGAAGAACACTGAAGCTTTCTTT.

The CDR3 region is CASSWGTVNSPLHF. DNA for the CDR3: TGTGCCAGCAGCTGGGGGACAGTTAATTCACCCCTCCACTTT. The V and J genes are TRBV5-8 and TRBJ1-6; 7 nucleotides line up with TRBD1. This CDR3 is built from 14 residues. Germline loops: CDR1 SGHTS, CDR2 YDEGEE. After removal of 3 bases from V and 6 bases from J, the junction contained 3 bases not matched to a gene.

This chain joins TRBV11-2 and TRBJ2-5; D is ambiguous. V lost 1 base to trimming and J lost 0 bases, with 9 bases between them. The germline V gene has CDR1 SGHAT and CDR2 FQNNGV. This CDR3 region has 15 residues. CDR3 in DNA: TGTGCCAGCAGCTTAGGACGGACGGACCAAGAGACCCAGTACTTC. Protein: CASSLGRTDQETQYF.

The chain uses TRBV6-6 and TRBJ2-7, with 7 bases lining up with TRBD1. Germline CDR1 and CDR2: MNHNY and SVGAGI (reference sequence). This CDR3 has 14 amino acids. The V and J ends lost 4 bases and 3 bases, in that order; junction bases with no gene match: 6. DNA of the CDR3: TGTGCCAGCAGTTCCCCGGGACAGTTCTACGAGCAGTACTTC. It is translated as CASSSPGQFYEQYF.

The V gene is TRBV9, the J gene TRBJ1-4; tentatively, D is TRBD1 (6 bases). CDR1 is SGDLS, CDR2 YYNGEE, per germline. V was shortened by 0 bases and J by 6 bases, with 15 bases between the two germline ends. There are 16 residues in the CDR3. The CDR3 DNA is TGTGCCAGCAGCGTAGGATCATGGGGGGCGGATGAAAAACTGTTTTTT. Protein: CASSVGSWGADEKLFF.

This chain uses TRBV6-1 with TRBJ1-1; no reliable D call. The CDR3 runs 15 residues. Germline CDR1 reads MNHNS; CDR2 reads SASEGT. Trimming shortened V by 1 base and J by 6 bases, and 15 bases separated the two germline ends. The CDR3 region has the DNA TGTGCCAGCAGTGAAGTTCAGGCAGGAACTCCTGAAGCTTTCTTT. Translation: CASSEVQAGTPEAFF.

V usage is TRBV2 and J usage is TRBJ1-5, with D maybe TRBD1 (6 bases). The germline V gene has CDR1 SNHLY and CDR2 FYNNEI. V lost 6 bases to trimming and J lost 5 bases, with 14 bases between them. The CDR3 has 14 amino acids. The CDR3 nucleotides are TGTGCCAGCAGCGAACAGGGATTACATCAGCCCCAGCATTTT. Translation: CASSEQGLHQPQHF. Combining the CDR3 with reference TRBV2 and TRBJ1-5 gives the whole variable domain EPEVTQTPSHQVTQMGQEVILRCVPISNHLYFYWYRQILGQKVEFLVSFYNNEISEKSEIFDDQFSVERPDGSNFTLKIRSTKLEDSAMYFCASSEQGLHQPQHFGDGTRLSIL.

This chain uses TRBV20-1 with TRBJ1-4; the D gene is possibly TRBD1 (6 bases). The CDR3 extends over 10 amino acids. V was shortened by 6 bases and J by 15 bases, with 14 bases between the two germline ends. The germline V gene has CDR1 DFQATT and CDR2 SNEGSKA (reference sequence). The CDR3 here is CSAPGTSLFF. The CDR3 DNA sequence: TGCAGTGCCCCAGGGACATCCTTGTTTTTT.

This chain links TRBV11-1 with TRBJ1-1; D gene ambiguous. The CDR3 sequence is 13 residues long. V shed 1 base and J shed 1 base, with 4 bases lying between them. The germline gives CDR1 SGHAT, CDR2 FQDESV (reference sequence). CDR3 coding DNA: TGTGCCAGCAGCTTAGGCCGGAACACTGAAGCTTTCTTT. Translating it yields CASSLGRNTEAFF.

The chain employs TRBV2 and TRBJ1-6, with a weak D call TRBD1 (6 bases). There are 14 residues in the CDR3. V gave up 6 bases and J gave up 9 bases, with 15 bases separating them. Germline V gene data show CDR1 as SNHLY and CDR2 as FYNNEI. The CDR3 nucleotides are TGTGCCAGCAGCTTGGGGGGGCAAGGTTCACCCCTCCACTTT. Translating gives CASSLGGQGSPLHF. Looking up the rest from reference TRBV2 and TRBJ1-6 gives the full variable domain: EPEVTQTPSHQVTQMGQEVILRCVPISNHLYFYWYRQILGQKVEFLVSFYNNEISEKSEIFDDQFSVERPDGSNFTLKIRSTKLEDSAMYFCASSLGGQGSPLHFGNGTRLTVT.

The rearrangement links TRBV7-2 to TRBJ2-2, with D possibly matching TRBD1 (6 bases). Germline values: CDR1 SGHTA, CDR2 FQGNSA. The CDR3 consists of 15 residues. V lost 3 bases and J lost 3, with 11 bases in between. CDR3 sequence: CASSLRQGHTGELFF. CDR3 bases: TGTGCCAGCAGCTTGAGGCAGGGGCACACCGGGGAGCTGTTTTTT.

This chain joins TRBV30 and TRBJ2-3; D is perhaps TRBD1 (6 bases). V dropped 0 bases and J dropped 2 bases, with 12 bases sitting between them. The CDR3 extends over 15 amino acids. Germline V CDR1 and CDR2: GTSNPN, SVGIG (reference sequence). CDR3 protein: CAWSVGGGLTDTQYF. As DNA, the CDR3 is TGTGCCTGGAGTGTAGGTGGGGGCCTCACAGATACGCAGTATTTT.

This clone came up once. The chain carries TRBV7-8 and TRBJ1-5; no firm D call. In germline, CDR1 is SGHVS, CDR2 FQNEAQ. This CDR3 has 16 residues. The V end lost 1 base, the J end lost 0 bases, and 10 bases lay between the germline ends. CDR3: CASSLVAGYSNQPQHF. For the CDR3, the DNA is TGTGCCAGCAGCTTAGTCGCAGGATATAGCAATCAGCCCCAGCATTTT.

The chain joins TRBV9 to TRBJ2-7; D not certain. This CDR3 comprises 13 residues. Germline assignment: CDR1 SGDLS and CDR2 YYNGEE. Trimming removed 4 bases from V and 6 bases from J, with 14 bases in between. CDR3 nucleotides: TGTGCCAGCAGCATTTTGAGAGATGGCGAGCAGTACTTC. Translation gives CASSILRDGEQYF.

The chain couples TRBV6-5 to TRBJ2-5, with no clear D. The germline V gene encodes CDR1 MNHEY and CDR2 SVGAGI. The CDR3 is 13 residues long. V lost 7 bases to trimming and J lost 1 base, with 10 bases between them. The CDR3 sequence: CASTPWGQETQYF. The CDR3 DNA follows: TGTGCCAGCACCCCCTGGGGCCAAGAGACCCAGTACTTC.

The chain combines TRBV2 with TRBJ1-6, with 7 bases lining up with TRBD1. Germline V gene lookup returns CDR1 SNHLY and CDR2 FYNNEI. The CDR3 sequence is 14 residues long. V lost 2 bases, J lost 5 bases, and 0 bases stayed unmatched. The CDR3 coding sequence is TGTGCCAGCAGTGAACAGGGGGATAATTCACCCCTCCACTTT. Translation: CASSEQGDNSPLHF.

The chain uses TRBV7-6 and TRBJ2-7; D possibly corresponds to TRBD1 (6 bases). V was pared by 2 bases and J by 1 base, with 30 bases between. The length of the CDR3 is 21 residues. Germline CDR1 and CDR2: SGHVS and FNYEAQ. The CDR3, as DNA: TGTGCCAGCAGCTTATATCTGTCCAGGACGGCAGGGGCCTCGGGGTCCTACGAGCAGTACTTC. It specifies CASSLYLSRTAGASGSYEQYF.

The chain employs TRBV29-1 and TRBJ2-2, with 12 bases identical to TRBD2. The CDR3 consists of 17 residues. V shed 6 bases, J shed 0 bases, and the junction held 8 bases outside the gene matches. CDR1 and CDR2 from the germline V gene are SQVTM and ANQGSEA. CDR3 in amino acids: CSVRGLAGDANTGELFF. CDR3 DNA: TGCAGCGTACGGGGACTAGCGGGTGACGCGAACACCGGGGAGCTGTTTTTT.